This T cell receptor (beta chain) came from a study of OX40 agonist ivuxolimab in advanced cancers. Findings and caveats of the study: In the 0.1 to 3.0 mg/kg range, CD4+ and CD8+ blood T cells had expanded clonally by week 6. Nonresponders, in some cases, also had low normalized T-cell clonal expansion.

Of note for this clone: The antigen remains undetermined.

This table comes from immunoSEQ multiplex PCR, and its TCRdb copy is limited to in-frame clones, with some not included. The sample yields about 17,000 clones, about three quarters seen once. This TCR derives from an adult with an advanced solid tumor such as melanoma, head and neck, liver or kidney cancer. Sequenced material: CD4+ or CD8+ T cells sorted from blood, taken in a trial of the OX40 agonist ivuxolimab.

As DNA, the CDR3 is TGTGCCAGTAGTATACGGGCTACCTATGGCTACACCTTC. It encodes CASSIRATYGYTF. This chain uses TRBV19 with TRBJ1-2, with unresolved D. The CDR3 loop spans 13 amino acids. CDR1 LNHDA and CDR2 SQIVND come from the germline V gene (reference sequence). V lost 2 bases and J lost 4, with 8 bases in between.